This TCR beta chain is from a study of metastatic and nonmetastatic thyroid tumors. Whole-study context: The comparison covered peripheral blood and tumor or nodule tissue in malignant and benign thyroid patients.

As concerns this clone: The antigen remains unidentified. One end of the junction fails to match germline, which may point to a read error.

The entire patient cohort was treatment-naive prior to thyroid surgery. As originally analysed: A classifier of distant metastasis in papillary thyroid cancer was built from CDR3 differences (across clinicopathological groups). TCRdb ran MiXCR on the PCR reads. What appears here as the V and J calls and clone size reflects TCRdb's work, not the paper's. The table includes approximately 26,000 clones, 25% to 30% detected once. Findings of the study overall: Compared with benign nodules, malignant thyroid tumors were reported to have significantly higher TCR beta diversity in both blood and tumor.

This CDR3 region has 14 residues. Germline loops: CDR1 DFQATT, CDR2 SNEGSKA (reference sequence). This receptor was taken from a female donor with papillary thyroid cancer or a benign thyroid nodule (not recorded which). Some clones in this sample may be carry-over from other donors' samples. This chain connects TRBV20-1 to TRBJ2-1; 10 nucleotides line up with TRBD1. Sequencing was performed on blood. DNA of the CDR3: TGCAGTGCTATTCCGGGACAGGGGTACAGTGAGCAGTTCTTC. Amino acids: CSAIPGQGYSEQFF.